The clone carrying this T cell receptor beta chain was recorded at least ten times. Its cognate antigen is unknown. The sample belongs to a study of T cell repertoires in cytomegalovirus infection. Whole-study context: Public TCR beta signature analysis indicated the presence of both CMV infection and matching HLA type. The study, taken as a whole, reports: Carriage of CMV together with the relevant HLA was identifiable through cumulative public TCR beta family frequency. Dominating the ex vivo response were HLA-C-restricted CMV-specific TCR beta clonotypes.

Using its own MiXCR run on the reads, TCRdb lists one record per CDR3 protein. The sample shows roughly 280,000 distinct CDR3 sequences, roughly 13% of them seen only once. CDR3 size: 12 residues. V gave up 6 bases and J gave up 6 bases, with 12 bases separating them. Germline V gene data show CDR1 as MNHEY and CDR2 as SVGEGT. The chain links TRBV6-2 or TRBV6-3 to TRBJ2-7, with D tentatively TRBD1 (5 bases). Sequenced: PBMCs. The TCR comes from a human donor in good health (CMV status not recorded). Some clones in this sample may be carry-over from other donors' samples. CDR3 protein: CASRPTVSEQYF. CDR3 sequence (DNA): TGTGCCAGCAGGCCGACAGTATCCGAGCAGTACTTC.